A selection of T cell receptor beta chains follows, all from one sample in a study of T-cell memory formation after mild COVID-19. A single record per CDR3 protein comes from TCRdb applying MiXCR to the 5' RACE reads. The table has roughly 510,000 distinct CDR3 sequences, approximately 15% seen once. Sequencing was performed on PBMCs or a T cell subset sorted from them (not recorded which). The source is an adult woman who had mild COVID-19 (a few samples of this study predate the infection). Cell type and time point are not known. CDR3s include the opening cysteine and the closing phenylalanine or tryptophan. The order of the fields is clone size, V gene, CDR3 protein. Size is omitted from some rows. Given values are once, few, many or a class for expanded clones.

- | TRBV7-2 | CASSLDGHLNTEAFF
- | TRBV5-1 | CASSSGQVKGYGYTF
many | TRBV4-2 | CASSQGGLGGHEQYF
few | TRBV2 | CASSEAGTGGGGELFF
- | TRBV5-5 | CASSTGGAEAFF
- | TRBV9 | CASSVSNGQGATDTQYF
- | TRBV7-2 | CASSSSGYNEQFF
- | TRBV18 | CASSPMTLADGAQYF
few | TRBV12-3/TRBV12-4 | CASSLWSAGANVLTF
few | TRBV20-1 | CSARSVLSSRNTEAFF
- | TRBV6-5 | CASSYEAGSIYGYTF
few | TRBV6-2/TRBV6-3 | CASRSLAGGVHEQFF
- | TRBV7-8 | CASSSGVTDEQYF
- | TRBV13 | CASSLKPLREAFF
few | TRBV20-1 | CSAQVTSGRTDTQYF